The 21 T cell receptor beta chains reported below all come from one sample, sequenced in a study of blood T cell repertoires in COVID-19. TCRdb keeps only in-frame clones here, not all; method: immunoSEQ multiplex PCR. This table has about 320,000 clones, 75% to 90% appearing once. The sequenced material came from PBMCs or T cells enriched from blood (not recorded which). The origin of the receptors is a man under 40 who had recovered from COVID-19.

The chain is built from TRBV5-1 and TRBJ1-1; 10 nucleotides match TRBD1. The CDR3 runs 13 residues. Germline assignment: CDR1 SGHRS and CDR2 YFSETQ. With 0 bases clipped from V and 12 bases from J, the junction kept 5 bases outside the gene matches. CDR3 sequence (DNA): TGCGCCAGCAGCTTGGGGCCGGGACAGGGGTCTTTCTTT. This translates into CASSLGPGQGSFF. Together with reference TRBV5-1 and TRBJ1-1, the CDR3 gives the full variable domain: KAGVTQTPRYLIKTRGQQVTLSCSPISGHRSVSWYQQTPGQGLQFLFEYFSETQRNKGNFPGRFSGRQFSNSRSEMNVSTLELGDSALYLCASSLGPGQGSFFGQGTRLTVV.

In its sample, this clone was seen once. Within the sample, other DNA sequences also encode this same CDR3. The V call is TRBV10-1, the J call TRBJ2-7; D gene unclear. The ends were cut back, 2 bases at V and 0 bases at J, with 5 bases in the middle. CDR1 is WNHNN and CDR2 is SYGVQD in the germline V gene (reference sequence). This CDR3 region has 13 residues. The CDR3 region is CASSEPGSYEQYF. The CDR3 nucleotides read TGCGCCAGCAGTGAGCCAGGCTCCTACGAGCAGTACTTC.

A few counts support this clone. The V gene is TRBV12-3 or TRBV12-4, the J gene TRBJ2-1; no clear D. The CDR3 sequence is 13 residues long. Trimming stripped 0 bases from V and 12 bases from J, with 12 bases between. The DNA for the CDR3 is TGTGCCAGCAGTTTAGCGCCAGGATGGGCGCAGTTCTTC. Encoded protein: CASSLAPGWAQFF.

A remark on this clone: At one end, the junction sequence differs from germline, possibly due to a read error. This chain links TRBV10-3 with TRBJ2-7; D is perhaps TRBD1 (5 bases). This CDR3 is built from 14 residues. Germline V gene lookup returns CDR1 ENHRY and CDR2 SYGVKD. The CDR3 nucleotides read TGTGCCATCAGCGAGTGGCAGGGCGTCGACGAGCAGTACTTC. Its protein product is CAISEWQGVDEQYF.

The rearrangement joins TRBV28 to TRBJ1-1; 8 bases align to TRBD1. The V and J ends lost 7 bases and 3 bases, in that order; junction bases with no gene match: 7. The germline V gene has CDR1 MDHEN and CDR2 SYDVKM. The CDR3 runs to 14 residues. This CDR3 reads CASTLQGGDTEAFF. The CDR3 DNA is TGTGCCAGCACGCTACAGGGGGGGGACACTGAAGCTTTCTTT.

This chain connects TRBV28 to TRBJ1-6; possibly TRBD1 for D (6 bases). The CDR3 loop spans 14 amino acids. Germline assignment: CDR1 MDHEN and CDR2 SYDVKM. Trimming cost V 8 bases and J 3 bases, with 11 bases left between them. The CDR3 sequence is CASYTGNYNSPLHF. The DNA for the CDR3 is TGTGCCAGCTATACAGGGAACTATAATTCACCCCTCCACTTT.

In DNA, the CDR3 is TGCGCCAGCAGCTTGGTTGGGGGCAGGAACTACGAGCAGTACTTC. Amino acids: CASSLVGGRNYEQYF. The V and J genes are TRBV5-1 and TRBJ2-7, with D possibly being TRBD1 (6 bases). This CDR3 contains 15 residues. V dropped 0 bases and J dropped 3 bases, with 13 bases sitting between them. CDR1 is SGHRS and CDR2 is YFSETQ in the germline V gene.

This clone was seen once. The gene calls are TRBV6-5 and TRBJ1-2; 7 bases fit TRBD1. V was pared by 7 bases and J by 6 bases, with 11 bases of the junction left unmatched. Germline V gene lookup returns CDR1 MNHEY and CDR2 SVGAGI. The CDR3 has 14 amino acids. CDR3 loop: CASNRQGWSDGYTF. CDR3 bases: TGTGCCAGCAACCGACAGGGTTGGTCGGATGGCTACACCTTC.

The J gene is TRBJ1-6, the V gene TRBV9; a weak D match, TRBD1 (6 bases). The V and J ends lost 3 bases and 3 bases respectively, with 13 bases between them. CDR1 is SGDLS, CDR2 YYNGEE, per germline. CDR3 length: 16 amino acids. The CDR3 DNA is TGTGCCAGCAGCGAAGGACAGCAATTCTATAATTCACCCCTCCACTTT. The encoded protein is CASSEGQQFYNSPLHF. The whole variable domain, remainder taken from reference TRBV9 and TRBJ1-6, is DSGVTQTPKHLITATGQRVTLRCSPRSGDLSVYWYQQSLDQGLQFLIQYYNGEERAKGNILERFSAQQFPDLHSELNLSSLELGDSALYFCASSEGQQFYNSPLHFGNGTRLTVT.

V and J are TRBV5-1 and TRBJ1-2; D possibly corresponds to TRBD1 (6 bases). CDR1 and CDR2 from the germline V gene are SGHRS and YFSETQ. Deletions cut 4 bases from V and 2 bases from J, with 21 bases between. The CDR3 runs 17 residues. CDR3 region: CASSQGSDRGQNYGYTF. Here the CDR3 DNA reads TGCGCCAGCAGCCAAGGTTCGGACAGAGGGCAAAACTATGGCTACACCTTC.

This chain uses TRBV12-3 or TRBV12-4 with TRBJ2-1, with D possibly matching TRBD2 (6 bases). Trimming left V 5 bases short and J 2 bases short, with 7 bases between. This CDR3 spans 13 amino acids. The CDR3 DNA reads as TGTGCCAGCAGTCGCGGGGCCTACAATGAGCAGTTCTTC. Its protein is CASSRGAYNEQFF.

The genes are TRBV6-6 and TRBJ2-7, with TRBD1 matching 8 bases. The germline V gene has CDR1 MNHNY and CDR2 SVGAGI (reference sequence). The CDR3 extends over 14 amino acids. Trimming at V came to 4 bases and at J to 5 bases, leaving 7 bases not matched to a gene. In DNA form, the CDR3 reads TGTGCCAGCAGTTTAACCGGGACAGGACACGAGCAGTACTTC. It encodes CASSLTGTGHEQYF.

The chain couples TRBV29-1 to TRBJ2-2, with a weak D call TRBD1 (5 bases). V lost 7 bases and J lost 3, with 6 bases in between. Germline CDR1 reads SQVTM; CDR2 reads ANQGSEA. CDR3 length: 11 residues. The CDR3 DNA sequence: TGCAGCGCACAGGACACCGGGGAGCTGTTTTTT. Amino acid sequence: CSAQDTGELFF.

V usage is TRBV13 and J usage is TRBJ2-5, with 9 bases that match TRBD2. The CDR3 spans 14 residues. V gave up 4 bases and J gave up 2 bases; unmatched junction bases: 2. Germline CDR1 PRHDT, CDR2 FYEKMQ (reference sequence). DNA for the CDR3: TGTGCCAGCAGCTCTACTAGCGGGCAAGAGACCCAGTACTTC. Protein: CASSSTSGQETQYF. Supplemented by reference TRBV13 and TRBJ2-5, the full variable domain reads AAGVIQSPRHLIKEKRETATLKCYPIPRHDTVYWYQQGPGQDPQFLISFYEKMQSDKGSIPDRFSAQQFSDYHSELNMSSLELGDSALYFCASSSTSGQETQYFGPGTRLLVL.

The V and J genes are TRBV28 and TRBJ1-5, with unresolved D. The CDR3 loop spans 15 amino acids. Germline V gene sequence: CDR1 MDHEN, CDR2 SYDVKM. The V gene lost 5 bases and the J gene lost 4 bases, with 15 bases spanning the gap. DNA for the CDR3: TGTGCCAGCAGTCCCCCAGGAGGGATGAATCAGCCCCAGCATTTT. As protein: CASSPPGGMNQPQHF.

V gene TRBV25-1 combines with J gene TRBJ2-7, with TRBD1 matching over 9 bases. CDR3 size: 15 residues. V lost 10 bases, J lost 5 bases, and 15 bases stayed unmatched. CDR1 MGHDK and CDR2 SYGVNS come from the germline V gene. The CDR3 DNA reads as TGTGCCACCAGACTTGGGGACAGGGTTCTTGACGAGCAGTACTTC. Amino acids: CATRLGDRVLDEQYF.

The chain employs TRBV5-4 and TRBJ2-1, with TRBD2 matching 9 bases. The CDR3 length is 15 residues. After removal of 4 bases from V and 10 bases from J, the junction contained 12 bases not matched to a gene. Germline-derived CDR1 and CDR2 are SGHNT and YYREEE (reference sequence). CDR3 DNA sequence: TGTGCCAGCAGCCCGCGGAGCGGGGGGACTTACGAGCAGTTCTTC. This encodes CASSPRSGGTYEQFF.

CDR3 loop: CASSYRIGYTF. The CDR3 DNA is TGTGCCAGCAGTTACAGGATTGGCTACACCTTC. The chain employs TRBV2 and TRBJ1-2; the D gene is possibly TRBD1 (5 bases). The CDR3 totals 11 residues. Germline-derived CDR1 and CDR2 are SNHLY and FYNNEI. Trimming cost V 5 bases and J 7 bases, with 8 bases left between them.

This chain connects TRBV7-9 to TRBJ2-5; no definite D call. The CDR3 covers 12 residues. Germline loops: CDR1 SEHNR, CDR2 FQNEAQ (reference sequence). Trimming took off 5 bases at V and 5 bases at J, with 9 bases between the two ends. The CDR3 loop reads CASSPLRETQYF. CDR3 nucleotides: TGTGCCAGCAGCCCCTTGAGGGAGACCCAGTACTTC. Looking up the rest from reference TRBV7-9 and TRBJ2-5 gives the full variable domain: DTGVSQNPRHKITKRGQNVTFRCDPISEHNRLYWYRQTLGQGPEFLTYFQNEAQLEKSRLLSDRFSAERPKGSFSTLEIQRTEQGDSAMYLCASSPLRETQYFGPGTRLLVL.

CDR3 coding DNA: TGTGCCACCAGTGGACCGGCTCGGGGAAATGAGCAGTTCTTC. Protein: CATSGPARGNEQFF. This sequence joins TRBV24-1 and TRBJ2-1; a possible D gene is TRBD2 (5 bases). Trimming removed 5 bases at V and 7 bases at J, with 14 bases between. CDR1 and CDR2 (germline): KGHDR, SFDVKD. The CDR3 is 14 residues long.

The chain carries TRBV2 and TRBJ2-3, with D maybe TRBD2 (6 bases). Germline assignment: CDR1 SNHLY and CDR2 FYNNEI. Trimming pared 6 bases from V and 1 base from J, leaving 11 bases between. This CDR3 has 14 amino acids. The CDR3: CASRGDSRTDTQYF. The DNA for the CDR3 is TGTGCCAGCAGGGGGGACTCGCGCACAGATACGCAGTATTTT.